Following are 32 T cell receptor beta chains from one sample sequenced in a study of blood T cell repertoires in COVID-19 (dated by TCRdb to about 2020). The library was produced with the immunoSEQ multiplex PCR assay. The clones in this table, taken by TCRdb from immuneACCESS, are in-frame only. Not every clone is retained; where verified, under half of the shortfall comes from an unresolved V gene, and the cause of the rest is unknown. For this sample there are hundreds of thousands of clones; 89% appear just once. The ten largest clones capture about 9.9% of the sample. The sequenced sample consisted of PBMCs or T cells enriched from blood (not recorded which). These TCRs come from a woman aged 40 to 55 who had recovered from COVID-19.

This chain links TRBV6-6 with TRBJ2-2, with 7 bases matching TRBD1. The junction had 6 bases not matched to a gene; V was cut back by 10 bases and J by 7 bases. This CDR3 is 12 amino acids long. Germline lookup yields CDR1 MNHNY and CDR2 SVGAGI (reference sequence). Written as DNA, the CDR3 is TGTGCCACCGACAGGGTCAACGGGGAGCTGTTTTTT. As protein: CATDRVNGELFF.

The V gene is TRBV7-3, the J gene TRBJ2-1, with a possible D match to TRBD2 (6 bases). V was shortened by 2 bases and J by 10 bases, with 15 bases between the two germline ends. The CDR3 loop spans 14 amino acids. Per germline, CDR1 SGHTA and CDR2 FQGTGA. CDR3 coding DNA: TGTGCCAGCAGCTTACTCGGAGTTGGGGGGGAGCAGTTCTTC. This sequence encodes CASSLLGVGGEQFF.

This chain links TRBV29-1 with TRBJ1-2; possible D gene TRBD1, 5 bases. V was clipped by 0 bases and J by 4 bases, with 12 bases between them. CDR1 is SQVTM and CDR2 is ANQGSEA in the germline V gene. The CDR3 sequence is 14 residues long. The CDR3 nucleotides are TGCAGCGTTGAAGAAGGGGCGGCCCGCTATGGCTACACCTTC. Its protein is CSVEEGAARYGYTF. Complete variable domain (other parts from reference TRBV29-1 and TRBJ1-2): SAVISQKPSRDICQRGTSLTIQCQVDSQVTMMFWYRQQPGQSLTLIATANQGSEATYESGFVIDKFPISRPNLTFSTLTVSNMSPEDSSIYLCSVEEGAARYGYTFGSGTRLTVV.

The chain employs TRBV9 and TRBJ1-3; a possible D gene is TRBD1 (6 bases). The CDR3 has 18 residues. From germline, CDR1 is SGDLS and CDR2 YYNGEE. V was trimmed by 0 bases and J by 0 bases, leaving 16 bases between them. The CDR3 sequence: CASSVASGGQSSGNTIYF. The CDR3 DNA reads TGTGCCAGCAGCGTAGCTAGTGGGGGCCAGAGCTCTGGAAACACCATATATTTT.

The chain carries TRBV28 and TRBJ2-5, with D hard to call. Germline CDR1 and CDR2: MDHEN and SYDVKM. The V and J ends lost 6 bases and 9 bases respectively, with 11 bases between them. This CDR3 region has 11 residues. CDR3 sequence (DNA): TGTGCCAGCAGGCCCCACGACTCCCAGTACTTC. This translates into CASRPHDSQYF.

V is TRBV18 and J is TRBJ2-3, with D hard to call. The germline CDR1 and CDR2 sequences are KGHSH and LQKENI. V lost 2 bases and J 2 bases, leaving 11 bases between the germline ends. CDR3 length equals 15 residues. For the CDR3, the DNA is TGTGCCAGCTCACCAGGTCAGGCTGTCACAGATACGCAGTATTTT. It codes for CASSPGQAVTDTQYF.

This chain joins TRBV5-5 and TRBJ2-1; a possible D gene is TRBD2 (6 bases). Trimming pared 1 base from V and 8 bases from J, leaving 13 bases between. The CDR3 loop spans 14 amino acids. In germline, CDR1 is SGHKS, CDR2 YYEKEE (reference sequence). CDR3: CASSLQRWEDEQFF. The CDR3, as DNA: TGTGCCAGCAGCTTGCAGAGATGGGAGGATGAGCAGTTCTTC.

The V gene is TRBV7-9, the J gene TRBJ1-6; 10 positions agree with TRBD1. CDR3 length equals 15 residues. Germline V gene lookup returns CDR1 SEHNR and CDR2 FQNEAQ (reference sequence). J lost 5 bases, V lost 4 bases, and 2 bases had no gene match. CDR3 in amino acids: CASSWTGGNNSPLHF. The CDR3 DNA reads TGTGCCAGCAGCTGGACAGGGGGAAATAATTCACCCCTCCACTTT.

The J gene is TRBJ2-7, the V gene TRBV19, with D tentatively TRBD2 (6 bases). V lost 9 bases, J lost 0 bases, and 15 bases lay in between. The CDR3 has 14 residues. Germline CDR1 reads LNHDA; CDR2 reads SQIVND (reference sequence). The CDR3 DNA is TGTGCCAGCCGAGAACGGGGGAGCTCCTACGAGCAGTACTTC. Its protein is CASRERGSSYEQYF.

The chain has TRBV3-1 (or the pseudogene TRBV3-2) and TRBJ2-5, with 9 bases identical to TRBD2. The J segment lost 1 base and the V segment lost 3 bases, leaving 6 bases of the junction unmatched. This CDR3 has 16 amino acids. Germline V lookup: CDR1 LGHDT, CDR2 YNNKEL (reference sequence). The CDR3 protein is CASSHLAGRIQETQYF. CDR3 coding DNA: TGTGCCAGCAGCCACCTAGCGGGACGGATCCAAGAGACCCAGTACTTC.

The chain has TRBV9 and TRBJ2-1; no clear D gene. V lost 4 bases to trimming and J lost 4 bases, with 15 bases between them. From germline, CDR1 is SGDLS and CDR2 YYNGEE. This CDR3 spans 15 amino acids. The CDR3: CASSSPRLDYNEQFF. The CDR3 DNA follows: TGTGCCAGCAGCTCACCCCGACTCGATTACAATGAGCAGTTCTTC.

In this sample, this clone turned up a few times. The genes are TRBV24-1 and TRBJ2-7, with 11 bases identical to TRBD1. Germline V gene data show CDR1 as KGHDR and CDR2 as SFDVKD. CDR3 size: 15 residues. Unmatched junction bases numbered 3, after V lost 3 bases and J lost 3 bases. CDR3 loop: CATSDPGTGGYEQYF. As DNA, the CDR3 is TGTGCCACCAGTGATCCCGGGACAGGGGGCTACGAGCAGTACTTC.

This clone was observed a handful of times. The chain links TRBV5-1 to TRBJ2-4, with 11 positions matching TRBD2. In germline, CDR1 is SGHRS, CDR2 YFSETQ. The CDR3 extends over 17 amino acids. The trim removed 4 bases at V and 5 bases at J, leaving 11 bases unmatched. The CDR3 region is CASSLRTSGLTENIQYF. The CDR3 DNA reads as TGCGCCAGCAGCCTACGGACTAGCGGGCTTACGGAAAACATTCAGTACTTC.

V and J are TRBV28 and TRBJ1-3; D unresolved. CDR3 length: 15 amino acids. V was trimmed by 1 base and J by 0 bases, leaving 7 bases between them. The V gene's germline CDR1 is MDHEN and CDR2 SYDVKM. The CDR3 nucleotides read TGTGCCAGCAGTTTATCTATCGCCTCTGGAAACACCATATATTTT. Translated, it gives CASSLSIASGNTIYF.

This rearrangement joins TRBV27 to TRBJ2-7, with D perhaps TRBD1 (6 bases). V lost 5 bases to trimming and J lost 4 bases, with 15 bases between them. Germline loops: CDR1 MNHEY, CDR2 SMNVEV (reference sequence). The CDR3 runs to 14 residues. This CDR3 reads CASSQARQAYEQYF. As DNA, the CDR3 is TGTGCCAGCAGTCAGGCCAGACAGGCGTACGAGCAGTACTTC.

The rearrangement uses TRBV18 and TRBJ1-3; 7 bases match TRBD1. Per the germline V gene, CDR1 is KGHSH and CDR2 is LQKENI. The CDR3 contains 17 residues. V shed 0 bases and J 0 bases; nucleotides not matched to a gene: 5. The CDR3 is CASSPPDRTFSGNTIYF. The CDR3 nucleotides are TGTGCCAGCTCACCACCGGACAGGACCTTCTCTGGAAACACCATATATTTT.

J is TRBJ2-7 and V is TRBV7-9; 11 nucleotides match TRBD2. CDR3 length equals 17 residues. The trim removed 5 bases at V and 5 bases at J, leaving 14 bases unmatched. The germline gives CDR1 SEHNR, CDR2 FQNEAQ (reference sequence). CDR3 in DNA: TGTGCCAGCAGCCGAACTTTCCGACTAGCGGGAAGCCACGAGCAGTACTTC. Its protein is CASSRTFRLAGSHEQYF.

CDR3 loop: CASSFFSPLRNTEAFF. The CDR3 coding sequence is TGTGCCAGCAGCTTTTTTTCCCCCCTACGGAACACTGAAGCTTTCTTT. The rearrangement links TRBV11-3 to TRBJ1-1; no firm D call. Deletions cut 3 bases from V and 1 base from J, with 15 bases between. The CDR3 has 16 amino acids. CDR1 is SGHNT, CDR2 YENEEA, per germline.

The sample holds a few counts of this clone. The chain joins TRBV7-2 to TRBJ2-1; 9 positions agree with TRBD2. Germline V gives CDR1 SGHTA, CDR2 FQGNSA. This CDR3 contains 15 residues. V was pared by 1 base and J by 9 bases, with 7 bases of the junction left unmatched. CDR3 in DNA: TGTGCCAGCAGCTTAGGCGGGAGGGCCCGGATTGAGCAGTTCTTC. It specifies CASSLGGRARIEQFF.

The chain has TRBV7-2 and TRBJ2-1; 10 nucleotides agree with TRBD2. This CDR3 comprises 16 residues. Germline V gene sequence: CDR1 SGHTA, CDR2 FQGNSA. V dropped 5 bases and J dropped 2; count of bases not matched to a gene: 6. CDR3 protein: CASSQPGLATYNEQFF. In DNA form, the CDR3 reads TGTGCCAGCAGCCAACCGGGACTAGCGACCTACAATGAGCAGTTCTTC.

Note on this clone: An end of the junction does not agree with germline; a read error may underlie this. The J gene is TRBJ2-7, the V gene TRBV11-3, with TRBD1 matching over 7 bases. Germline assignment: CDR1 SGHNT and CDR2 YENEEA. This CDR3 has 13 amino acids. In DNA, the CDR3 is TGTGCCAGCAGCATAGAGACAGGGTACGAGCAGTACTTC. Translated, it gives CASSIETGYEQYF.

This clone was seen only once. V is TRBV29-1 and J is TRBJ1-3; 7 nucleotides agree with TRBD1. In germline, CDR1 is SQVTM, CDR2 ANQGSEA. V was pared by 1 base and J by 3 bases, with 6 bases of the junction left unmatched. The CDR3 runs to 15 residues. The CDR3 spells CSVEAYNRGGNTIYF. The CDR3 nucleotides read TGCAGCGTTGAAGCATACAACAGGGGTGGAAACACCATATATTTT. Full variable domain (outside the CDR3, taken from reference TRBV29-1 and TRBJ1-3): SAVISQKPSRDICQRGTSLTIQCQVDSQVTMMFWYRQQPGQSLTLIATANQGSEATYESGFVIDKFPISRPNLTFSTLTVSNMSPEDSSIYLCSVEAYNRGGNTIYFGEGSWLTVV.

This sequence joins TRBV6-4 and TRBJ2-2; 9 nucleotides align to TRBD1. The CDR3 contains 17 residues. Trimming at V came to 0 bases and at J to 5 bases, leaving 7 bases not matched to a gene. Germline V CDR1 and CDR2: MRHNA, SNTAGT. The CDR3 coding sequence is TGTGCCAGCAGTGACTCGAGTCGGACAGGGGAAACCGGGGAGCTGTTTTTT. This gives the protein CASSDSSRTGETGELFF.

This chain uses TRBV25-1 with TRBJ1-2; D is ambiguous. V was clipped by 1 base and J by 5 bases, with 5 bases between them. The CDR3 loop spans 12 amino acids. Germline V gene sequence: CDR1 MGHDK, CDR2 SYGVNS. Here the CDR3 reads CASSEWPYGYTF. The CDR3 coding sequence is TGTGCCAGCAGTGAATGGCCATATGGCTACACCTTC.

The chain recombines TRBV7-2 with TRBJ1-2; D is unclear. V was cut by 5 bases and J by 8 bases, with 15 bases left in between. Germline CDR1 is SGHTA and CDR2 is FQGNSA. This CDR3 is built from 13 residues. The CDR3 reads CASSPAGALGYTF. CDR3 bases: TGTGCCAGCAGCCCTGCGGGAGCGCTGGGCTACACCTTC.

This chain connects TRBV5-1 to TRBJ2-2; D is undetermined. Trimming stripped 0 bases from V and 1 base from J, with 10 bases between. Germline V lookup: CDR1 SGHRS, CDR2 YFSETQ. CDR3 length equals 16 residues. Here the CDR3 DNA reads TGCGCCAGCAGCTTGGCCTCCCCGGGGAACACCGGGGAGCTGTTTTTT. This translates into CASSLASPGNTGELFF.

The chain employs TRBV7-8 and TRBJ2-1; 7 positions agree with TRBD1. CDR3 length: 15 amino acids. With V trimmed by 0 bases and J by 6 bases, 5 bases remained unmatched. Germline-derived CDR1 and CDR2 are SGHVS and FQNEAQ. The CDR3 is CASSLARTGANEQFF. The CDR3 DNA follows: TGTGCCAGCAGCTTAGCCCGGACAGGCGCCAATGAGCAGTTCTTC.

CDR3 amino acids: CASSPFSGLSNYGYTF. CDR3 nucleotides: TGTGCCAGCAGTCCTTTCTCAGGGTTATCTAACTATGGCTACACCTTC. This chain uses TRBV7-2 with TRBJ1-2; a weak D match, TRBD1 (5 bases). The germline V and J ends were trimmed by 6 bases and 0 bases, with 17 bases remaining between them. Per germline, CDR1 SGHTA and CDR2 FQGNSA. The CDR3 extends over 16 amino acids.

V and J are TRBV4-1 and TRBJ2-7; perhaps TRBD1 as D (5 bases). Trimming took off 0 bases at V and 1 base at J, with 13 bases between the two ends. The CDR3 is 16 amino acids. Germline V lookup: CDR1 MGHRA, CDR2 YSYEKL. CDR3 sequence reads: CASSQDAGSQSYEQYF. In DNA, the CDR3 is TGCGCCAGCAGCCAAGACGCAGGGTCCCAATCCTACGAGCAGTACTTC.

This CDR3 reads CASSALDRGNSPLHF. CDR3 sequence (DNA): TGTGCCAGTAGTGCCCTGGACAGGGGGAATTCACCCCTCCACTTT. V usage is TRBV19 and J usage is TRBJ1-6; TRBD1 agrees at 10 bases. Germline CDR1 reads LNHDA; CDR2 reads SQIVND (reference sequence). Trimming removed 5 bases from V and 7 bases from J; junction bases left unmatched: 5. The CDR3 extends over 15 amino acids.

The V gene is TRBV3-1 (or the pseudogene TRBV3-2), the J gene TRBJ1-1; no reliable D call. Germline lookup yields CDR1 LGHDT and CDR2 YNNKEL (reference sequence). This CDR3 has 12 residues. V lost 3 bases and J lost 7, with 9 bases in between. The CDR3 DNA is TGTGCCAGCAGCCACCTGGGCCGTGAAGCTTTCTTT. Residues: CASSHLGREAFF.

This clone showed up just once. J is TRBJ1-2 and V is TRBV6-5; TRBD1 agrees at 7 bases. There are 14 residues in the CDR3. Trimming took 7 bases from V and 5 from J; bases not matched to a gene: 10. CDR1 and CDR2 (germline): MNHEY, SVGAGI. CDR3 sequence: CASKKLQGWYGYTF. The CDR3 DNA sequence: TGTGCCAGCAAAAAACTACAGGGGTGGTATGGCTACACCTTC.